The 5 T cell receptor beta chains reported below all come from one sample, sequenced in a study of blood T cells in healthy people across ages. The second PCR ran about 6 to 12 cycles with a sample-barcoded 5' primer and J-beta primers. From the 5' RACE reads, TCRdb called clonotypes with MiXCR, one entry per CDR3 protein. The profile shows hundreds of thousands of distinct CDR3 sequences, roughly 50% of them singletons. The sample consisted of blood. The receptors originated from a man aged 80 or over in good health.

This rearrangement joins TRBV5-1 to TRBJ2-7; D possibly corresponds to TRBD2 (6 bases). The germline V gene has CDR1 SGHRS and CDR2 YFSETQ. The V and J ends lost 1 base and 2 bases respectively, with 10 bases between them. The CDR3 has 14 residues. As DNA, the CDR3 is TGCGCCAGCAGCTTGAGTGGGGAGGCCTACGAGCAGTACTTC. Translated: CASSLSGEAYEQYF.

This clonotype occurred many times. The V and J genes are TRBV4-2 and TRBJ2-3, with 8 bases matching TRBD2. Germline V gene lookup returns CDR1 LGHNA and CDR2 YNFKEQ. This CDR3 is 18 amino acids long. V lost 4 bases and J lost 4; bases outside the gene matches: 16. CDR3 coding DNA: TGTGCCAGCAGCCTATCATTCCGTCGCGGGAGGATGGCAGATACGCAGTATTTT. Translated, it gives CASSLSFRRGRMADTQYF.

The V call is TRBV7-9, the J call TRBJ2-2, with D possibly TRBD1 on 5 matching bases. The germline gives CDR1 SEHNR, CDR2 FQNEAQ (reference sequence). The CDR3 is made up of 16 amino acids. V shed 7 bases and J shed 1 base, with 16 bases lying between them. The CDR3 region is CASTNDWGRNTGELFF. Written as DNA, the CDR3 is TGTGCCAGCACCAACGACTGGGGCAGGAACACCGGGGAGCTGTTTTTT.

The rearrangement links TRBV27 to TRBJ1-1; D gene unclear. This CDR3 has 13 residues. V was trimmed by 10 bases and J by 4 bases, leaving 16 bases between them. Germline loops: CDR1 MNHEY, CDR2 SMNVEV (reference sequence). CDR3 coding DNA: TGTGCCACCCGACGGGAGGGCAGCACTGAAGCTTTCTTT. It yields the protein CATRREGSTEAFF.

This rearrangement joins TRBV3-1 to TRBJ2-7; 8 bases agree with TRBD1. Losses at the gene ends were 2 bases for V and 5 bases for J; bases not matched to a gene: 5. Germline V gene sequence: CDR1 LGHDT, CDR2 YNNKEL (reference sequence). The CDR3 sequence is 14 residues long. This chain's CDR3 is CASSQQGARNEQYF. The CDR3 coding sequence is TGTGCCAGCAGCCAACAGGGGGCTCGAAACGAGCAGTACTTC.